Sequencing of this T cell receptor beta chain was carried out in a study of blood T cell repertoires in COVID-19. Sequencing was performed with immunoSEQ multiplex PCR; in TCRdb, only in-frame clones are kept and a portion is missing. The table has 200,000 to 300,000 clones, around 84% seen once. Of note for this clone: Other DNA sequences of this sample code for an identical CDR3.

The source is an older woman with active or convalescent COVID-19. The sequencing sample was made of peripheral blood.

This CDR3 reads CASSRRGDEQYF. The CDR3 DNA follows: TGTGCCAGCAGCCGCCGGGGGGACGAGCAGTACTTC. The J gene is TRBJ2-7, the V gene TRBV6-5, with 7 bases that match TRBD2. The CDR3 runs to 12 residues. Germline V gene lookup returns CDR1 MNHEY and CDR2 SVGAGI. Germline trimming cut 6 bases from V and 5 bases from J; bases unmatched to any gene: 4.